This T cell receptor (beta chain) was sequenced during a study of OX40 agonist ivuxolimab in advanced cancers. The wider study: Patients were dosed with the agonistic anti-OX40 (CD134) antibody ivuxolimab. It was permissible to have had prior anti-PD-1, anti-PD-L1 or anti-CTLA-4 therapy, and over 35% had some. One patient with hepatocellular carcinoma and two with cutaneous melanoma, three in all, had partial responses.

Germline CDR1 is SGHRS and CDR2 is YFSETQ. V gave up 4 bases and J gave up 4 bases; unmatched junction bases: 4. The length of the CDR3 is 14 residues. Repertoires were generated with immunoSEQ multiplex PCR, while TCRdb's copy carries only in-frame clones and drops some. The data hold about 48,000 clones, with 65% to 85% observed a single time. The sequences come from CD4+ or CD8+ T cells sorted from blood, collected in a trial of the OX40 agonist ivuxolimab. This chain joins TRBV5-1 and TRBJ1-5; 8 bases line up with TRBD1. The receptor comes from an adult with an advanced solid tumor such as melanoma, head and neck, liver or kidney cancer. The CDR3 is CASSQTGGNQPQHF. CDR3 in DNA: TGCGCCAGCAGCCAAACAGGGGGAAATCAGCCCCAGCATTTT.